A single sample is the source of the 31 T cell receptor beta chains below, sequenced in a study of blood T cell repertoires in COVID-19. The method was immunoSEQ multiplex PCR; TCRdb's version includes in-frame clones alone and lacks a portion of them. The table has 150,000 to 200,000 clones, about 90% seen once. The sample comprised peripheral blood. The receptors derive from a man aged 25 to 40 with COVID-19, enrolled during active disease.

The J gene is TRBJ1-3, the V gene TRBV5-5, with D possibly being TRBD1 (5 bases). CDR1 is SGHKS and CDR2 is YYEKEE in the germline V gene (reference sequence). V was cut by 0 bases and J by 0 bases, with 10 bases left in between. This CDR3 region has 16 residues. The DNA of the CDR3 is TGTGCCAGCAGCTTGGGTGGACACCGCTCTGGAAACACCATATATTTT. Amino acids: CASSLGGHRSGNTIYF.

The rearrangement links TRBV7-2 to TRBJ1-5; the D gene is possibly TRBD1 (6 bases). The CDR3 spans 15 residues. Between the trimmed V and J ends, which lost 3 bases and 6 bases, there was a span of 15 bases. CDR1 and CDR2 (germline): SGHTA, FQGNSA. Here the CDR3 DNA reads TGTGCCAGCAGCTTTCTAGGGGGAAGCCGTCAGCCCCAGCATTTT. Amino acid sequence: CASSFLGGSRQPQHF.

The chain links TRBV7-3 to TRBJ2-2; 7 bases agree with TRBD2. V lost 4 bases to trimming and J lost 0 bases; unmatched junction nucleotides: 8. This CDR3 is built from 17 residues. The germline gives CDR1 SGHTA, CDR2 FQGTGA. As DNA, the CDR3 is TGTGCCAGCAGCTCACCGACCGGGACTACGAACACCGGGGAGCTGTTTTTT. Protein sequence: CASSSPTGTTNTGELFF.

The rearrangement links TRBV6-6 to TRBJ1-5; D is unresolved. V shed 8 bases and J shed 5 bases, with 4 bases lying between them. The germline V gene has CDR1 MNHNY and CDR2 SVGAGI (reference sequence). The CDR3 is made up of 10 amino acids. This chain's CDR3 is CASHYQPQHF. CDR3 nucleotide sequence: TGTGCCAGCCATTATCAGCCCCAGCATTTT.

CDR3 sequence (DNA): TGTGCCAGCAGCCAAGGGGACAGGGCCTCTTATGGCTACACCTTC. This codes for CASSQGDRASYGYTF. The rearrangement uses TRBV3-1 (or the pseudogene TRBV3-2) and TRBJ1-2; TRBD1 matches at 9 bases. This CDR3 is 15 amino acids long. Germline assignment: CDR1 LGHDT and CDR2 YNNKEL (reference sequence). With V trimmed by 1 base and J by 5 bases, 5 bases remained unmatched.

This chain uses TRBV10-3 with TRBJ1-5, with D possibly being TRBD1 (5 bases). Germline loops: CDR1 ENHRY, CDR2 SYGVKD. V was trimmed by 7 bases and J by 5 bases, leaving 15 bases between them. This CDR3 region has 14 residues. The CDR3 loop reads CAIKSGRVDQPQHF. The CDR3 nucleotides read TGTGCCATCAAATCGGGCAGGGTCGATCAGCCCCAGCATTTT.

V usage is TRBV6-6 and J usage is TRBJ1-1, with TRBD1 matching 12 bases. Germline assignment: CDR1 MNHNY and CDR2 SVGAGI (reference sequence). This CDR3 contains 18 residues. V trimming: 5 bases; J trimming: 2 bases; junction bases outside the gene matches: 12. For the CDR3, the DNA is TGTGCCAGCAGTCTGCTCAGCTGGGACAGGGGGCCCAACACTGAAGCTTTCTTT. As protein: CASSLLSWDRGPNTEAFF.

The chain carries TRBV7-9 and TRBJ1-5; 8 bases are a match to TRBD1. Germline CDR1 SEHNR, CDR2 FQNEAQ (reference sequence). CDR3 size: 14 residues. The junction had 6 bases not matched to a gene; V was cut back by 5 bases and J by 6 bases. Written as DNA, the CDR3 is TGTGCCAGCAGCCCAGGACAGGGTGGTCAGCCCCAGCATTTT. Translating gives CASSPGQGGQPQHF.

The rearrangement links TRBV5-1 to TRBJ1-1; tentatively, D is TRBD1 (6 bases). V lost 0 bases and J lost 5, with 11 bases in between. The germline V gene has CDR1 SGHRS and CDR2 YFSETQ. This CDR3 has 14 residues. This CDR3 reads CASSLDREGTEAFF. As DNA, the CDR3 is TGCGCCAGCAGCTTGGACAGGGAAGGGACTGAAGCTTTCTTT. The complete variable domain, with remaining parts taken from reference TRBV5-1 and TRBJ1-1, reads KAGVTQTPRYLIKTRGQQVTLSCSPISGHRSVSWYQQTPGQGLQFLFEYFSETQRNKGNFPGRFSGRQFSNSRSEMNVSTLELGDSALYLCASSLDREGTEAFFGQGTRLTVV.

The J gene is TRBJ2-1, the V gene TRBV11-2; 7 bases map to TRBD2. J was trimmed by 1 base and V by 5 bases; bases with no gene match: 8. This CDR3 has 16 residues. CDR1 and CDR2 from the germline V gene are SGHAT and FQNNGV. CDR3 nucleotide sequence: TGTGCCAGCAGCACGGGGGGTTCACTTTCCTACAATGAGCAGTTCTTC. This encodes CASSTGGSLSYNEQFF.

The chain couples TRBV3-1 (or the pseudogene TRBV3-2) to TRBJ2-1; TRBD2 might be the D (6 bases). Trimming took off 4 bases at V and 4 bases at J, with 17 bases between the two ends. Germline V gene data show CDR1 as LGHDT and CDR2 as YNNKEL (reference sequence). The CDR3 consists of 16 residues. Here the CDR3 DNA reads TGTGCCAGCAGCCTCTCATCTCTAGCGCGTTACAATGAGCAGTTCTTC. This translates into CASSLSSLARYNEQFF.

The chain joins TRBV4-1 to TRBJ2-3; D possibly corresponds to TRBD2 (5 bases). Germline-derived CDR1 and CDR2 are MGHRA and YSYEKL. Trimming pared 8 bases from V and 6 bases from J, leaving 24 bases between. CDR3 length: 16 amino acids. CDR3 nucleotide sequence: TGCGCCAGCCGGGGAGATGGATTTGGACTCGATGATACGCAGTATTTT. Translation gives CASRGDGFGLDDTQYF.

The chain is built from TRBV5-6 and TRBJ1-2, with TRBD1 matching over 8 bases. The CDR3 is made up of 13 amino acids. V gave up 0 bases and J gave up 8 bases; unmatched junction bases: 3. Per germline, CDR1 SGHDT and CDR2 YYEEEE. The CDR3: CASSLAGGEGYTF. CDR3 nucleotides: TGTGCCAGCAGCTTGGCAGGGGGCGAAGGCTACACCTTC.

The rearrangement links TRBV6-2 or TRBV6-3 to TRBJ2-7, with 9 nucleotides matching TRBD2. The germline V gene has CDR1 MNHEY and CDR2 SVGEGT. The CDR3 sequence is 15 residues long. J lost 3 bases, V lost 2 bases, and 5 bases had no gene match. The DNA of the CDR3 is TGTGCCAGCAGTTACAGACTAGCGGTACTCTACGAGCAGTACTTC. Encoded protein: CASSYRLAVLYEQYF.

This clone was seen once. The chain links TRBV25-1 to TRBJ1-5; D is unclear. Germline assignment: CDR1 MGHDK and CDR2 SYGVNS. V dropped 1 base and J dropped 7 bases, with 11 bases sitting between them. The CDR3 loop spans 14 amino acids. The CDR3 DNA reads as TGTGCCAGCAGTGAATCTTCCTCGAGACAGCCCCAGCATTTT. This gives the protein CASSESSSRQPQHF. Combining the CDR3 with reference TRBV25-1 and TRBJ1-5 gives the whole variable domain EADIYQTPRYLVIGTGKKITLECSQTMGHDKMYWYQQDPGMELHLIHYSYGVNSTEKGDLSSESTVSRIRTEHFPLTLESARPSHTSQYLCASSESSSRQPQHFGDGTRLSIL.

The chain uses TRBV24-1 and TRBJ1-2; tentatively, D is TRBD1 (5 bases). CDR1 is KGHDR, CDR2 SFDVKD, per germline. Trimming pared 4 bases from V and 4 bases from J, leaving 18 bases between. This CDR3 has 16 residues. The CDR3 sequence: CATSDPTSTDFYGYTF. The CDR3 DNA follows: TGTGCCACCAGTGACCCTACCTCGACAGATTTCTATGGCTACACCTTC.

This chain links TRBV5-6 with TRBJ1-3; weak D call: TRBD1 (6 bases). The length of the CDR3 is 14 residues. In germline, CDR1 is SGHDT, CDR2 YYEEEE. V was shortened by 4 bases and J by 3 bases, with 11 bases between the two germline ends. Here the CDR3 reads CASSRRGLGNTIYF. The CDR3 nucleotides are TGTGCCAGCAGCAGGCGGGGGCTTGGAAACACCATATATTTT.

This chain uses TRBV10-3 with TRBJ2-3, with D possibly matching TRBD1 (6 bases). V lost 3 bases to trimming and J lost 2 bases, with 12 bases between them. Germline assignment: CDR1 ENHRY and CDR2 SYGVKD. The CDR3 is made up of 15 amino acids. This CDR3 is CAISDGQGNTDTQYF. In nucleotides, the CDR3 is TGTGCCATCAGTGACGGGCAGGGGAACACAGATACGCAGTATTTT.

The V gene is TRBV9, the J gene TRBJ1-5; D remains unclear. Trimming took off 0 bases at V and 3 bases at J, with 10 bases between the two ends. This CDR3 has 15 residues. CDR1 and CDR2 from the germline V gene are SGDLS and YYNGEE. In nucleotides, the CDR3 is TGTGCCAGCAGCGTAGGGCCAGCGAACAATCAGCCCCAGCATTTT. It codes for CASSVGPANNQPQHF.

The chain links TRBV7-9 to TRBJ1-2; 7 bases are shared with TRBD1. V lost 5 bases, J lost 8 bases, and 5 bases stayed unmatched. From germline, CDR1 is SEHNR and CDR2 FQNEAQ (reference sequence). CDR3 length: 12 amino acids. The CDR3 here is CASSPGGYGYTF. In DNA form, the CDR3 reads TGTGCCAGCAGCCCAGGGGGATACGGCTACACCTTC.

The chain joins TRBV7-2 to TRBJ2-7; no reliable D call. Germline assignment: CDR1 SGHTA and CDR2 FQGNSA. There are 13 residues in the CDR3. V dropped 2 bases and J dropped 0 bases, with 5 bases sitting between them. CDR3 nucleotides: TGTGCCAGCAGCTTAAGAGCCTCCTACGAGCAGTACTTC. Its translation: CASSLRASYEQYF.

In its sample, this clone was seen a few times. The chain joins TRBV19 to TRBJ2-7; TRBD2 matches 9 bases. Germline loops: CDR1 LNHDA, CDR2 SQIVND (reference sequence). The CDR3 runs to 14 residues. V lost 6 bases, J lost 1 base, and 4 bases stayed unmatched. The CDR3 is CASSRLAESYEQYF. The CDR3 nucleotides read TGTGCCAGTAGCAGACTAGCGGAATCCTACGAGCAGTACTTC. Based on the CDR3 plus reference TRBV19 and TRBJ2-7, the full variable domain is DGGITQSPKYLFRKEGQNVTLSCEQNLNHDAMYWYRQDPGQGLRLIYYSQIVNDFQKGDIAEGYSVSREKKESFPLTVTSAQKNPTAFYLCASSRLAESYEQYFGPGTRLTVT.

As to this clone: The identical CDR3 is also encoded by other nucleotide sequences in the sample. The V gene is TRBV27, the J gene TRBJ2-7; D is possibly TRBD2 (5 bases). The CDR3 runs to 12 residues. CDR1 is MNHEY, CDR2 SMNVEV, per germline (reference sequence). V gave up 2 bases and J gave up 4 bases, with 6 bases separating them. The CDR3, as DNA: TGTGCCAGCAGTTTACGAGGGTACGAGCAGTACTTC. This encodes CASSLRGYEQYF.

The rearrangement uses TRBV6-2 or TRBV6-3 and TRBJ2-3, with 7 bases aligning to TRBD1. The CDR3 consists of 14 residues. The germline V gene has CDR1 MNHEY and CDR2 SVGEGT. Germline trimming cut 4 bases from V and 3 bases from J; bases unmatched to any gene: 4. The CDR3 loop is CASSLTGETDTQYF. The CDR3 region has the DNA TGTGCCAGCAGTTTAACAGGGGAGACAGATACGCAGTATTTT.

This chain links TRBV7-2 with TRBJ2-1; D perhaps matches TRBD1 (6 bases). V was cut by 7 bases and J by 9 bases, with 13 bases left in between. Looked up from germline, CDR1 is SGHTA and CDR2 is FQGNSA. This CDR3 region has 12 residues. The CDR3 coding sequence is TGTGCCAGCACCCAGGGGTGGGGTGAGCAGTTCTTC. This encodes CASTQGWGEQFF.

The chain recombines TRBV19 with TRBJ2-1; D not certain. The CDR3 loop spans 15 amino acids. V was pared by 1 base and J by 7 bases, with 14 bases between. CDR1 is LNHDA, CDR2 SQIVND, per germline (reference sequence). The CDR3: CASSIGSWSGNEQFF. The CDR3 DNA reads TGTGCCAGTAGTATAGGTTCTTGGTCCGGGAATGAGCAGTTCTTC.

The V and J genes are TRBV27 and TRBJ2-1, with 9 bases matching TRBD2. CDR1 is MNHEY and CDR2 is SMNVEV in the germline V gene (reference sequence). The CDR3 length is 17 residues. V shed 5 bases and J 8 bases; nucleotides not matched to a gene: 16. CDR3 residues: CASSASSGTPPRDEQFF. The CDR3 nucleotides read TGTGCCAGCAGTGCCTCTAGCGGGACACCCCCCAGGGATGAGCAGTTCTTC.

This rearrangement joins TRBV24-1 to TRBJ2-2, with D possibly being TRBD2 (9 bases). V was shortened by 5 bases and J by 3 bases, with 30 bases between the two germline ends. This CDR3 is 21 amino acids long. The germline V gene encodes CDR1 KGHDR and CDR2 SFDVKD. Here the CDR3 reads CATSARRRTGSSGVDTGELFF. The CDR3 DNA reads TGTGCCACCAGTGCCCGGCGGAGGACAGGGTCTAGCGGGGTGGACACCGGGGAGCTGTTTTTT.

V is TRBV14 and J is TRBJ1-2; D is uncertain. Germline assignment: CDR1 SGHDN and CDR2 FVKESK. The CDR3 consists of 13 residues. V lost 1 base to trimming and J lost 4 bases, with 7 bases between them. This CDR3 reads CASSQGTGYGYTF. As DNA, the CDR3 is TGTGCCAGCAGCCAAGGTACCGGCTATGGCTACACCTTC.

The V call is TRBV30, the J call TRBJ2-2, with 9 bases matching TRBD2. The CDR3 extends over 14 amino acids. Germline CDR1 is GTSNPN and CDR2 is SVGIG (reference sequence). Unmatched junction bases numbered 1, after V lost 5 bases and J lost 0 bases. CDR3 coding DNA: TGTGCCTGGTTAGCGGGGGCGAACACCGGGGAGCTGTTTTTT. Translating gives CAWLAGANTGELFF.

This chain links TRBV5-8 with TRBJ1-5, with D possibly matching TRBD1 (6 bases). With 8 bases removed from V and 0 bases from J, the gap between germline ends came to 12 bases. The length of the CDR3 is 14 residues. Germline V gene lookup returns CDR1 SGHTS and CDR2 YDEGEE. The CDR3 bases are TGTGCCAGTGGGGGCCTCTTTAGCAATCAGCCCCAGCATTTT. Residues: CASGGLFSNQPQHF.